Listed below are T cell receptor beta chains from one sample, sequenced in a study of vaccination and CD4 T cells after COVID-19. One entry per CDR3 protein, called by TCRdb with MiXCR from the PCR reads. Among fewer than 15,000 distinct CDR3 sequences listed, 50% were seen once. These receptors have no identified antigens. The sequenced sample was CD4+ T cells from blood, cultured in vitro. All receptors come from a human donor who had recovered from COVID-19. Each CDR3 is given with its conserved first and last residue. Each record gives: V gene, CDR3 length, D gene, clone size, J gene, CDR3 protein, CDR3 DNA. D genes are given only for firm matches. Size tells how often a clone was seen (once, few, many) or the class of an expanded clone, and some rows leave it out.

TRBV12-3/TRBV12-4	15	TRBD1	-	TRBJ2-7	CASSLMQGASYEQYF	TGTGCCAGCAGTTTAATGCAGGGGGCAAGCTACGAGCAGTACTTC
TRBV10-3	17	-	few	TRBJ1-6	CAISARAEPNDNSPLHF	TGTGCCATCTCCGCCCGGGCCGAACCCAACGATAATTCACCCCTCCACTTT
TRBV20-1	15	TRBD2	-	TRBJ2-1	CSASGGGGGYNEQSF	TGCAGTGCTAGTGGAGGCGGGGGAGGCTACAATGAGCAGTCCTTC
TRBV30	14	-	-	TRBJ1-3	CAWSSGNMWGTIYF	TGTGCCTGGAGTAGTGGCAACATGTGGGGCACCATATATTTT
TRBV6-4	11	-	-	TRBJ2-1	CASSDSLEQFF	TGTGCCAGCAGTGACTCCCTGGAGCAGTTCTTC
TRBV20-1	15	TRBD2	few	TRBJ2-1	CSARLAGGTYNEQFF	TGCAGTGCTAGGCTAGCGGGGGGGACGTACAATGAGCAGTTCTTC
TRBV6-1	14	-	once	TRBJ2-2	CASLGRTNTGELFF	TGTGCCAGCCTAGGACGGACAAACACCGGGGAGCTGTTTTTT
TRBV7-2	14	-	-	TRBJ2-3	CASSLVAHTDTQYF	TGTGCCAGCAGCTTAGTAGCCCACACAGATACGCAGTATTTT
TRBV23-1	18	TRBD1	-	TRBJ1-5	CASSQRQLPGQGGRPQHF	TGCGCCAGCAGTCAAAGGCAATTACCGGGACAGGGCGGTCGGCCCCAGCATTTT
TRBV6-1	14	TRBD1	-	TRBJ1-6	CASWSGGNNSPLHF	TGTGCCAGCTGGTCAGGGGGTAATAATTCACCCCTCCACTTT
TRBV5-3	15	-	-	TRBJ2-2	CARSLRGRYTGELFF	TGTGCCAGAAGCTTGAGGGGAAGGTACACCGGGGAGCTGTTTTTT
TRBV10-3	13	-	-	TRBJ1-5	CAISGSGGQPQHF	TGTGCCATCAGTGGATCTGGTGGGCAGCCCCAGCATTTT
TRBV19	15	TRBD1	-	TRBJ1-1	CASSIGDRVTAEAFF	TGTGCCAGTAGTATTGGCGACAGGGTTACCGCTGAAGCTTTCTTT
TRBV4-1	14	-	-	TRBJ2-2	CASSQYHGIGELFF	TGCGCCAGCAGCCAGTACCATGGGATCGGGGAGCTGTTTTTT
TRBV5-6	15	TRBD1	-	TRBJ2-5	CASSIPGQGQETQYF	TGTGCCAGCAGCATACCGGGACAGGGCCAAGAGACCCAGTACTTC
TRBV20-1	14	-	-	TRBJ1-5	CSARDQFSNQPQHF	TGCAGTGCTAGAGATCAATTTAGCAATCAGCCCCAGCATTTT
TRBV10-3	15	-	-	TRBJ2-7	CAISEIRQDSYEQYF	TGTGCCATCAGTGAAATTCGACAGGACTCCTACGAGCAGTACTTC
TRBV6-1	12	-	few	TRBJ1-1	CASTERGTEAFF	TGTGCCAGCACTGAGAGGGGCACTGAAGCTTTCTTT
TRBV6-1	13	TRBD1	-	TRBJ1-2	CASSRTGGDGYTF	TGTGCCAGCAGCCGGACAGGGGGCGACGGCTACACCTTC
TRBV6-1	14	TRBD1	-	TRBJ1-4	CASRGTGGNEKLFF	TGTGCCAGCAGGGGGACAGGGGGCAATGAAAAACTGTTTTTT
TRBV7-9	14	TRBD1	few	TRBJ1-1	CASSEQGISTEAFF	TGTGCCAGCAGCGAACAGGGGATAAGCACTGAAGCTTTCTTT
TRBV3-1	15	TRBD2	-	TRBJ2-7	CASSQDVAGPYEQYF	TGTGCCAGCAGCCAAGATGTAGCGGGCCCCTACGAGCAGTACTTC
TRBV5-1	15	-	-	TRBJ2-3	CASSLEGMRADTQYF	TGCGCCAGCAGCTTGGAGGGGATGAGGGCAGATACGCAGTATTTT
TRBV28	12	TRBD1	-	TRBJ1-1	CASKSRGPEAFF	TGTGCCAGTAAATCCAGGGGGCCTGAAGCTTTCTTT
TRBV10-3	16	-	few	TRBJ1-1	CAIAGAGGKGNTEAFF	TGTGCCATCGCCGGGGCGGGGGGGAAGGGTAACACTGAAGCTTTCTTT
TRBV7-2	16	-	-	TRBJ2-7	CASSTNPLWQGGEQYF	TGTGCCAGCAGCACTAACCCCCTTTGGCAGGGTGGCGAGCAGTACTTC
TRBV5-3	14	-	-	TRBJ2-7	CARSAPAGIYEQYF	TGTGCCAGAAGCGCCCCCGCAGGTATCTACGAGCAGTACTTC
TRBV21-1	16	-	few	TRBJ2-1	CASSKFGGRSYNEQFF	TGTGCCAGCAGCAAATTTGGGGGTCGCTCCTACAATGAGCAGTTCTTC
TRBV19	14	-	once	TRBJ2-7	CASSIALEVDEQYF	TGTGCCAGTAGTATAGCCCTCGAGGTTGACGAGCAGTACTTC
TRBV20-1	14	-	-	TRBJ1-5	CSAQTGFGNQPQHF	TGCAGTGCTCAAACAGGTTTCGGCAATCAGCCCCAGCATTTT
TRBV29-1	12	TRBD1	-	TRBJ1-2	CSAGDRDYGYTF	TGCAGCGCTGGGGACAGGGACTATGGCTACACCTTC
TRBV27	16	-	-	TRBJ1-2	CASSPWMEAGYYGYTF	TGTGCCAGCAGTCCTTGGATGGAAGCAGGTTACTATGGCTACACCTTC
TRBV5-4	15	-	-	TRBJ2-1	CASSSGAPSYNEQFF	TGTGCCAGCAGCTCGGGGGCCCCCTCCTACAATGAGCAGTTCTTC
TRBV7-2	15	-	-	TRBJ2-7	CASSPGFRGWYEQYF	TGTGCCAGCAGCCCCGGATTCCGGGGGTGGTACGAGCAGTACTTC
TRBV20-1	12	-	-	TRBJ1-5	CSAKQGNQPQHF	TGCAGTGCTAAGCAGGGGAATCAGCCCCAGCATTTT
TRBV5-6	15	-	-	TRBJ2-7	CASSPGGTRGNEQYF	TGTGCCAGCAGTCCGGGCGGGACAAGGGGCAACGAGCAGTACTTC
TRBV3-1	14	-	once	TRBJ1-3	CASSQGRPGNTIYF	TGTGCCAGCAGCCAAGGGCGTCCGGGAAACACCATATATTTT
TRBV6-1	16	TRBD1	few	TRBJ1-5	CASTQSYRGVNQPQHF	TGTGCCAGTACCCAGAGCTACAGGGGAGTCAATCAGCCCCAGCATTTT
TRBV11-2	14	-	-	TRBJ1-1	CASSLDRWTTEAFF	TGTGCCAGCAGCTTAGATCGATGGACCACTGAAGCTTTCTTT
TRBV6-1	11	-	-	TRBJ1-2	CASRASTVYTF	TGTGCCAGCAGGGCGTCGACAGTCTACACCTTC
TRBV11-2	15	TRBD1	-	TRBJ1-6	CASSLRWAGGTPLHF	TGTGCCAGCAGCTTACGTTGGGCAGGGGGGACACCCCTCCACTTT
TRBV6-1	14	-	-	TRBJ1-2	CASSRGGQLYGYTF	TGTGCCAGCAGTAGGGGAGGCCAGCTCTATGGCTACACCTTC
TRBV5-1	16	-	-	TRBJ1-6	CASSADWDRDNSPLHF	TGCGCCAGCAGCGCCGACTGGGATAGGGATAATTCACCCCTCCACTTT
TRBV19	14	-	-	TRBJ1-5	CASSSTDNYQPQHF	TGTGCCAGTAGTTCTACTGACAACTATCAGCCCCAGCATTTT
TRBV19	16	TRBD1	-	TRBJ1-6	CASSSGGLSYNSPLHF	TGTGCCAGTAGTTCAGGGGGCCTCTCTTATAATTCACCCCTCCACTTT
TRBV6-1	14	TRBD1	few	TRBJ1-1	CASSEQGGNTEAFF	TGTGCCAGCAGTGAACAGGGGGGGAACACTGAAGCTTTCTTT
TRBV5-1	13	-	-	TRBJ1-1	CASSLEGGREAFF	TGCGCCAGCAGCTTGGAGGGAGGGCGCGAGGCTTTCTTT
TRBV20-1	16	-	-	TRBJ1-4	CSARDTEGPSFEKLFF	TGCAGTGCTAGAGATACGGAGGGGCCGAGCTTTGAAAAACTGTTTTTT
TRBV20-1	15	TRBD1	-	TRBJ1-1	CSARDSITGTGEAFF	TGCAGTGCTAGAGATTCCATCACCGGGACAGGGGAAGCTTTCTTT
TRBV7-2	15	-	-	TRBJ2-7	CASSYDTSHAYEQYF	TGTGCCAGCAGCTACGACACTAGTCATGCCTACGAGCAGTACTTC
TRBV28	15	TRBD1	-	TRBJ1-1	CASRLRGLTNTEAFF	TGTGCCAGCAGACTCAGGGGGCTGACGAACACTGAAGCTTTCTTT
TRBV6-1	15	-	-	TRBJ1-6	CASSESGGIGSPLHF	TGTGCCAGCAGTGAATCCGGGGGCATTGGGTCACCCCTCCACTTT
TRBV20-1	14	-	-	TRBJ2-1	CSAIDGGRHNEQFF	TGCAGTGCTATCGACGGGGGTAGGCACAATGAGCAGTTCTTC
TRBV6-1	13	-	large	TRBJ1-1	CASWQVGWTEAFF	TGTGCCAGCTGGCAGGTGGGTTGGACTGAAGCTTTCTTT
TRBV20-1	12	TRBD1	-	TRBJ2-7	CSNRDRGDEQYF	TGCAGTAACCGGGACAGGGGGGACGAGCAGTACTTC